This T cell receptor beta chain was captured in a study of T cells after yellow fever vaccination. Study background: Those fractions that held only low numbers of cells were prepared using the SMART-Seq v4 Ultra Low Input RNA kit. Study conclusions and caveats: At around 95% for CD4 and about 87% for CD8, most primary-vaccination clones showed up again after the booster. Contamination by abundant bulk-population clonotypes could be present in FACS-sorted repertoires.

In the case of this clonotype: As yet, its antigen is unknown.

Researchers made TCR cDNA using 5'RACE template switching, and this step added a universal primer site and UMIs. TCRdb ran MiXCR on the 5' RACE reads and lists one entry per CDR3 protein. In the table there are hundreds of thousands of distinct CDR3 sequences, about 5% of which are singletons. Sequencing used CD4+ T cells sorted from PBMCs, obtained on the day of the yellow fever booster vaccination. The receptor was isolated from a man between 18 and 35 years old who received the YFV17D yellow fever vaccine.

CDR3 DNA sequence: TGTGCCAGCAGCCGGGCGGGGGGGTTTTACAATGAGCAGTTCTTC. Translating gives CASSRAGGFYNEQFF. The chain carries TRBV9 and TRBJ2-1; 9 bases match TRBD2. Per germline, CDR1 SGDLS and CDR2 YYNGEE. This CDR3 has 15 amino acids. Losses at the gene ends were 4 bases for V and 4 bases for J; bases not matched to a gene: 6.